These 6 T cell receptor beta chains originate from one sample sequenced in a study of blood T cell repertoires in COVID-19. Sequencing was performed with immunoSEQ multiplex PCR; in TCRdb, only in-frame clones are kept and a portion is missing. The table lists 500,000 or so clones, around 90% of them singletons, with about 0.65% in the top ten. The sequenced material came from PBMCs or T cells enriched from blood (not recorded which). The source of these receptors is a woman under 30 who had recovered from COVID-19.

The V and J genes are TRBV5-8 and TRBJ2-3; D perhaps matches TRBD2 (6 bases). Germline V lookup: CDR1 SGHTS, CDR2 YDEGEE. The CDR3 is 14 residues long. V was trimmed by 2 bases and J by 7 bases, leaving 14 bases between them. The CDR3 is CASSFPGGVNTQYF. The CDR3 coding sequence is TGTGCCAGCAGCTTTCCCGGCGGGGTAAATACGCAGTATTTT.

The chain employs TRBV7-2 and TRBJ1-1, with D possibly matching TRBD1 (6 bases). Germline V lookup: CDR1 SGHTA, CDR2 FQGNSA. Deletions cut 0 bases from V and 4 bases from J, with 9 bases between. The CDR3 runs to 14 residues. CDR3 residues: CASSLAWTVTEAFF. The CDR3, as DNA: TGTGCCAGCAGCTTAGCATGGACAGTCACTGAAGCTTTCTTT.

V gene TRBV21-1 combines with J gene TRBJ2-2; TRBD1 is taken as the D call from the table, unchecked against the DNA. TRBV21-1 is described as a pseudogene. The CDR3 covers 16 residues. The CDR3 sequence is CASSKRTGTNTGELFF. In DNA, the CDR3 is TGTGCCAGCAGCAAGCGGACAGGGACGAACACCGGGGAGCTGTTTTTT.

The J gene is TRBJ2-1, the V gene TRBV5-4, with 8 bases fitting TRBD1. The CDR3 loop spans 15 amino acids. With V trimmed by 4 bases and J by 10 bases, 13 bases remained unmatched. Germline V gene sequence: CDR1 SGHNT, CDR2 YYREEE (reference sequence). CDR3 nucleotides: TGTGCCAGCAGCCCCCGAGAACAGGGGGTAAGGGAGCAGTTCTTC. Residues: CASSPREQGVREQFF.

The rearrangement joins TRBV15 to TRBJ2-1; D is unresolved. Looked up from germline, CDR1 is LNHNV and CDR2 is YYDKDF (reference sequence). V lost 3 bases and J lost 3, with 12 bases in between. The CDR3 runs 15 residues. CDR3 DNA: TGTGCCACCAGCAGCGACTTGTCCCTCTACAATGAGCAGTTCTTC. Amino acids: CATSSDLSLYNEQFF.

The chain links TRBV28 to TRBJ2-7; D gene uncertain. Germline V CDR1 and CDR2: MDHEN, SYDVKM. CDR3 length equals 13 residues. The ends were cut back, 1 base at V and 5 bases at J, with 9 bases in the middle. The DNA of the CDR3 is TGTGCCAGCAGTTTATCACAGCAGAACGAGCAGTACTTC. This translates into CASSLSQQNEQYF.